Each of the 17 T cell receptor beta chains below was sequenced from the same sample in a study of blood T cell repertoires in COVID-19. TCRdb keeps only in-frame clones here, not all; method: immunoSEQ multiplex PCR. The data contain roughly 250,000 clones, about 90% of them singletons. Sequenced input: PBMCs or T cells enriched from blood (not recorded which). All receptors come from a woman in her 30s with acute COVID-19.

Written as DNA, the CDR3 is TGTGCCAGCAGTTTCAAAGGACAGGGGGGGTATGGCTACACCTTC. Amino acids: CASSFKGQGGYGYTF. This chain connects TRBV28 to TRBJ1-2, with 10 bases that match TRBD1. The germline CDR1 and CDR2 sequences are MDHEN and SYDVKM. The V gene end was trimmed by 3 bases and the J gene end by 5 bases; junction bases not matched to a gene: 6. This CDR3 has 15 amino acids.

V and J are TRBV4-1 and TRBJ1-5; D unclear. V was trimmed by 1 base and J by 0 bases, leaving 10 bases between them. CDR1 and CDR2 from the germline V gene are MGHRA and YSYEKL. The CDR3 consists of 16 residues. The chain's CDR3 is CASSQVTSYSNQPQHF. DNA of the CDR3: TGCGCCAGCAGCCAAGTTACAAGTTATAGCAATCAGCCCCAGCATTTT.

The rearrangement uses TRBV3-1 (or the pseudogene TRBV3-2) and TRBJ2-3; a weak D match, TRBD1 (6 bases). Trimming shortened V by 1 base and J by 1 base, and 9 bases separated the two germline ends. The CDR3 sequence is 15 residues long. Germline V gives CDR1 LGHDT, CDR2 YNNKEL (reference sequence). In DNA, the CDR3 is TGTGCCAGCAGCCAAGGTCCAGGGGGCACAGATACGCAGTATTTT. It codes for CASSQGPGGTDTQYF.

J is TRBJ2-1 and V is TRBV30; a weak D match, TRBD2 (5 bases). The CDR3 extends over 13 amino acids. Trimming cost V 1 base and J 7 bases, with 11 bases left between them. CDR1 and CDR2 (germline): GTSNPN, SVGIG (reference sequence). CDR3 loop: CAWSAGRPNEQFF. CDR3 DNA: TGTGCCTGGAGTGCGGGAAGACCGAATGAGCAGTTCTTC.

This clone was counted once. The chain recombines TRBV19 with TRBJ1-6; D remains ambiguous. Trimming took off 3 bases at V and 7 bases at J, with 10 bases between the two ends. This CDR3 spans 14 amino acids. Germline lookup yields CDR1 LNHDA and CDR2 SQIVND (reference sequence). The CDR3 bases are TGTGCCAGTAGTATGGCCGGGAGAAATTCACCCCTCCACTTT. Its translation is CASSMAGRNSPLHF.

The V and J genes are TRBV11-2 and TRBJ1-2, with a possible D match to TRBD1 (6 bases). The CDR3 has 12 amino acids. V lost 5 bases, J lost 8 bases, and 12 bases lay in between. The V gene's germline CDR1 is SGHAT and CDR2 FQNNGV. CDR3 protein: CASSPAGAGYTF. CDR3 DNA: TGTGCCAGCAGCCCGGCAGGGGCCGGCTACACCTTC.

J is TRBJ1-2 and V is TRBV7-9; no reliable D call. V shed 1 base and J shed 4 bases, with 13 bases lying between them. There are 15 residues in the CDR3. Germline V gene lookup returns CDR1 SEHNR and CDR2 FQNEAQ (reference sequence). CDR3 loop: CASSLDTGSAYGYTF. CDR3 DNA sequence: TGTGCCAGCAGCTTAGACACCGGGTCGGCCTATGGCTACACCTTC.

The chain couples TRBV28 to TRBJ1-1; 9 nucleotides match TRBD1. Germline values: CDR1 MDHEN, CDR2 SYDVKM. J gave up 5 bases and V 0 bases, and 4 bases lay outside the gene matches. The CDR3 sequence is 15 residues long. Here the CDR3 reads CASSLWAGTGTEAFF. The DNA for the CDR3 is TGTGCCAGCAGTTTATGGGCCGGGACAGGGACTGAAGCTTTCTTT.

The chain employs TRBV2 and TRBJ1-2; D gene unclear. The V end was cut by 2 bases, the J end by 3 bases, with 7 bases between. Germline CDR1 and CDR2: SNHLY and FYNNEI. CDR3 length equals 13 residues. The CDR3 DNA follows: TGTGCCAGCAGTGAAATGGGAGACTATGGCTACACCTTC. It specifies CASSEMGDYGYTF.

The V gene is TRBV20-1, the J gene TRBJ1-5; D is perhaps TRBD1 (5 bases). The CDR3 runs to 14 residues. Trimming removed 3 bases at V and 2 bases at J, with 11 bases between. Germline assignment: CDR1 DFQATT and CDR2 SNEGSKA (reference sequence). CDR3 protein: CSASSAGGNQPQHF. The CDR3 DNA reads TGCAGTGCTAGTTCAGCGGGGGGCAATCAGCCCCAGCATTTT.

This sequence joins TRBV6-5 and TRBJ1-2; D is perhaps TRBD1 (5 bases). This CDR3 region has 14 residues. V lost 7 bases, J lost 3 bases, and 15 bases lay in between. The V gene's germline CDR1 is MNHEY and CDR2 SVGAGI. The CDR3 loop is CASTKPGLDYGYTF. CDR3 DNA: TGTGCCAGCACAAAGCCGGGACTGGACTATGGCTACACCTTC.

The J gene is TRBJ1-1, the V gene TRBV28; no firm D call. The V and J ends lost 6 bases and 4 bases respectively, with 12 bases between them. There are 13 residues in the CDR3. Germline values: CDR1 MDHEN, CDR2 SYDVKM. The CDR3 region has the DNA TGTGCCAGCAGGATGGAGGGTTTCACTGAAGCTTTCTTT. Amino acids: CASRMEGFTEAFF.

The chain combines TRBV18 with TRBJ2-1; tentatively, D is TRBD1 (5 bases). Per germline, CDR1 KGHSH and CDR2 LQKENI. The V end was cut by 8 bases, the J end by 6 bases, with 14 bases between. The CDR3 is 13 amino acids. CDR3 sequence reads: CASVLRRGNEQFF. CDR3 in DNA: TGTGCCAGCGTCTTAAGAAGGGGCAATGAGCAGTTCTTC.

V is TRBV5-4 and J is TRBJ1-1; possibly TRBD1 for D (6 bases). Trimming cost V 0 bases and J 4 bases, with 13 bases left between them. The CDR3 covers 15 residues. The germline gives CDR1 SGHNT, CDR2 YYREEE (reference sequence). Here the CDR3 reads CASSLGARGATEAFF. In DNA form, the CDR3 reads TGTGCCAGCAGCTTGGGCGCCAGGGGTGCCACTGAAGCTTTCTTT.

The chain uses TRBV11-2 and TRBJ2-5, with D uncertain. Germline V gene sequence: CDR1 SGHAT, CDR2 FQNNGV. Trimming took off 1 base at V and 4 bases at J, with 10 bases between the two ends. The CDR3 contains 14 residues. As DNA, the CDR3 is TGTGCCAGCAGCTTAGCTTTGGCAAGAGAGACCCAGTACTTC. Its translation: CASSLALARETQYF.

This clone was detected once. The chain couples TRBV7-3 to TRBJ1-6; TRBD1 agrees at 7 bases. J was trimmed by 3 bases and V by 4 bases; bases with no gene match: 3. Germline V gene sequence: CDR1 SGHTA, CDR2 FQGTGA. The CDR3 spans 15 residues. The CDR3 DNA follows: TGTGCCAGCAGCTCGCAGGGGGGCTATAATTCACCCCTCCACTTT. Translated: CASSSQGGYNSPLHF.

The rearrangement joins TRBV3-1 (or the pseudogene TRBV3-2) to TRBJ1-5; D is uncertain. V lost 3 bases, J lost 7 bases, and 10 bases lay in between. This CDR3 comprises 13 residues. Germline V gene sequence: CDR1 LGHDT, CDR2 YNNKEL (reference sequence). CDR3 region: CASSQRVLQPQHF. The CDR3 nucleotides are TGTGCCAGCAGCCAGAGGGTCCTACAGCCCCAGCATTTT.